This T cell receptor (beta chain) was sequenced during a study of blood T cells in healthy people across ages. Trimming removed 5 bases at V and 0 bases at J, with 17 bases between. Per the germline V gene, CDR1 is SEHNR and CDR2 is FQNEAQ (reference sequence). This CDR3 has 16 amino acids. Together with a sample-barcoded 5' primer, a J-beta primer mix was included in a second PCR lasting roughly 6 to 12 cycles. A template-switch adaptor containing 12 random nucleotides labeled each cDNA molecule. Paired-end reads containing CDR3 totaled no fewer than 3 million for each sample. TCRdb called the 5' RACE reads again in MiXCR, with one record for every CDR3 protein. Of 900,000 to 950,000 distinct CDR3 sequences in the sample, almost 30% were seen once. These data were likewise used in another study, on T cells of mothers and their children.

The J gene is TRBJ2-7, the V gene TRBV7-9, with D perhaps TRBD1 (7 bases). The sequenced sample consisted of blood. The source is a woman aged 40 to 50 in good health. The CDR3 sequence is CASSGGRQGGSYEQYF. Here the CDR3 DNA reads TGTGCCAGCAGCGGGGGGAGACAGGGAGGCTCCTACGAGCAGTACTTC.